The entry below describes one T cell receptor (beta chain). This entry comes from a study of blood T cell repertoires in COVID-19. Whole-study context: Collection of acute and convalescent COVID-19 samples took place in the United States, Italy and Spain. PBMCs, B-cell-depleted T cells, or T cells provided the cDNA or gDNA that made up the material.

Authors' methods: For nucleated cells, counts were estimated from reference gene primer amplification. This table comes from immunoSEQ multiplex PCR, and its TCRdb copy is limited to in-frame clones, with some not included. V and J calls and clone size are given by that table; D and trimming were obtained from the DNA. In the table there are 200,000 to 300,000 clones, around 84% of which are singletons. The CDR3 runs 18 residues. The germline V gene encodes CDR1 MGHRA and CDR2 YSYEKL. Trimming at V came to 2 bases and at J to 7 bases, leaving 17 bases not matched to a gene. The TCR was taken from a man aged 60 to 69 with acute or convalescent COVID-19. This rearrangement joins TRBV4-1 to TRBJ1-2, with 9 nucleotides matching TRBD1. The sequencing sample was made of peripheral blood. CDR3 region: CASSQLPGRSGQGGGYTF. Here the CDR3 DNA reads TGCGCCAGCAGCCAACTCCCCGGTAGATCGGGACAGGGTGGTGGCTACACCTTC.